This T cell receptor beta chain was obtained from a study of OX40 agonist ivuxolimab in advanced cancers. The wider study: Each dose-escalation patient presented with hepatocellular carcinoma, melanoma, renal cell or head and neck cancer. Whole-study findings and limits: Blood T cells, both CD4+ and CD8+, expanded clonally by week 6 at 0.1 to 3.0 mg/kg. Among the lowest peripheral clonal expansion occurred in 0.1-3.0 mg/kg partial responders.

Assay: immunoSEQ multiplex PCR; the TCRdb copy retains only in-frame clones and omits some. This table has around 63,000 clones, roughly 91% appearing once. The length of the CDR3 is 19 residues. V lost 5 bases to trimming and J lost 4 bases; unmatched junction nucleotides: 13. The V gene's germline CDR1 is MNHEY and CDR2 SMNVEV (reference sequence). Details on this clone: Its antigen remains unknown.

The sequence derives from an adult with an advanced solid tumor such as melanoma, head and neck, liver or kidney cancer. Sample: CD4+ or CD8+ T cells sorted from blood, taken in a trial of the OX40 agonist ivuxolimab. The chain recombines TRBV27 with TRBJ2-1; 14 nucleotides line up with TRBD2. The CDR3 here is CASSPGTSGSYTRYNEQFF. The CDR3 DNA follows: TGTGCCAGCAGTCCCGGGACTAGCGGGAGTTACACGAGATACAATGAGCAGTTCTTC.